These 28 T cell receptor beta chains originate from one sample sequenced in a study of CD8 T cells in ankylosing spondylitis. MiXCR, applied by TCRdb to the 5' RACE reads, yields one record per CDR3 protein. The data hold hundreds of thousands of distinct CDR3 sequences, with over 9.5% observed a single time. Findings of the study overall: A TCR beta motif of fewer than ten highly homologous variants seemed to mark ankylosing spondylitis blood.

No antigens are known for them. Sequenced: blood, either unsorted or a sorted T cell fraction (not recorded which). These receptors were obtained from a male donor with ankylosing spondylitis.

This clonotype was counted ten times or more. This chain joins TRBV11-2 and TRBJ2-3; TRBD2 agrees at 12 bases. With V trimmed by 5 bases and J by 6 bases, 12 bases remained unmatched. Germline V gives CDR1 SGHAT, CDR2 FQNNGV. The CDR3 loop spans 17 amino acids. CDR3 coding DNA: TGTGCCAGCAGCCGAAGCAGAGGGCTAGCGGGGGGGGATACGCAGTATTTT. Protein sequence: CASSRSRGLAGGDTQYF.

V usage is TRBV20-1 and J usage is TRBJ1-2; TRBD1 agrees at 7 bases. The J segment lost 6 bases and the V segment lost 2 bases, leaving 9 bases of the junction unmatched. CDR1 and CDR2 from the germline V gene are DFQATT and SNEGSKA (reference sequence). The CDR3 is 14 residues long. In DNA form, the CDR3 reads TGCAGTGCTAGAAAGCCGGGACAGCTCAATGGCTACACCTTC. It codes for CSARKPGQLNGYTF.

The table lists this clonotype with many counts. The chain has TRBV28 and TRBJ2-1; a possible D gene is TRBD2 (5 bases). V lost 9 bases to trimming and J lost 5 bases, with 17 bases between them. This CDR3 spans 14 amino acids. Germline V lookup: CDR1 MDHEN, CDR2 SYDVKM. CDR3 amino acids: CASSPLSGDNEQFF. The DNA for the CDR3 is TGTGCCAGTTCCCCCCTCAGCGGAGACAATGAGCAGTTCTTC.

This clonotype was counted a few times. The J gene is TRBJ1-5, the V gene TRBV12-3 or TRBV12-4; D is perhaps TRBD1 (5 bases). There are 16 residues in the CDR3. Trimming left V 5 bases short and J 3 bases short, with 17 bases between. CDR3 residues: CASSRGGASPNQPQHF. CDR3 in DNA: TGTGCCAGCAGTCGGGGAGGGGCCTCCCCCAATCAGCCCCAGCATTTT.

This clonotype was picked up many times. This chain joins TRBV20-1 and TRBJ2-3, with D hard to call. The germline V gene encodes CDR1 DFQATT and CDR2 SNEGSKA (reference sequence). Trimming left V 0 bases short and J 1 base short, with 8 bases between. The CDR3 is 14 amino acids. This CDR3 is CSARDRRGTDTQYF. Here the CDR3 DNA reads TGCAGTGCTAGAGATCGGAGAGGCACAGATACGCAGTATTTT.

This clonotype showed up many times. This chain joins TRBV27 and TRBJ1-5, with 9 nucleotides matching TRBD1. Trimming at V came to 7 bases and at J to 4 bases, leaving 5 bases not matched to a gene. This CDR3 contains 14 residues. Germline V CDR1 and CDR2: MNHEY, SMNVEV (reference sequence). The CDR3 nucleotides are TGTGCCAGCACCCAAGGGACAGGGAATCAGCCCCAGCATTTT. It specifies CASTQGTGNQPQHF.

This clonotype was found a few times. The J gene is TRBJ2-3, the V gene TRBV20-1, with TRBD2 matching over 8 bases. CDR3 length: 13 residues. After removal of 7 bases from V and 2 bases from J, the junction contained 5 bases not matched to a gene. Per the germline V gene, CDR1 is DFQATT and CDR2 is SNEGSKA (reference sequence). CDR3 amino acids: CSVTSGNTDTQYF. The CDR3, as DNA: TGCAGTGTAACTAGCGGAAACACAGATACGCAGTATTTT.

The chain employs TRBV6-1 and TRBJ2-4, with D hard to call. The germline V and J ends were trimmed by 6 bases and 10 bases, with 10 bases remaining between them. This CDR3 is built from 11 residues. Germline V CDR1 and CDR2: MNHNS, SASEGT. The CDR3 sequence: CASSLISIQYF. The CDR3 DNA reads as TGTGCCAGCAGCCTGATCTCAATTCAGTACTTC.

On this clonotype itself: Given a much more abundant clone one base away, this may be a read error. This chain uses TRBV5-5 with TRBJ2-5, with a weak D call TRBD1 (6 bases). The CDR3 has 13 amino acids. Per germline, CDR1 SGHKS and CDR2 YYEKEE (reference sequence). The CDR3 is CASSLVAGETQNF. In DNA, the CDR3 is TGTGCCAGCAGCTTGGTGGCAGGGGAGACCCAGAACTTC.

There are a few counts of this clonotype. The chain carries TRBV5-1 and TRBJ2-7, with a possible D match to TRBD1 (5 bases). V lost 0 bases to trimming and J lost 7 bases, with 11 bases between them. Germline V lookup: CDR1 SGHRS, CDR2 YFSETQ. The CDR3 runs to 13 residues. CDR3 bases: TGCGCCAGCAGCTTGGCCCCAGGACAAGAGCAGTACTTC. This gives the protein CASSLAPGQEQYF.

This rearrangement joins TRBV24-1 to TRBJ2-5; D gene unclear. Per the germline V gene, CDR1 is KGHDR and CDR2 is SFDVKD. V was cut by 5 bases and J by 2 bases, with 2 bases left in between. This CDR3 has 11 residues. In nucleotides, the CDR3 is TGTGCCACCAGTGTTCAAGAGACCCAGTACTTC. Amino acid sequence: CATSVQETQYF.

In its sample, this clonotype was seen many times. This sequence joins TRBV20-1 and TRBJ1-2; D is perhaps TRBD1 (6 bases). The CDR3 loop spans 15 amino acids. The germline CDR1 and CDR2 sequences are DFQATT and SNEGSKA (reference sequence). Trimming pared 1 base from V and 6 bases from J, leaving 18 bases between. The DNA for the CDR3 is TGCAGTGCTAGAGGGCCCGTTGGCCAGGGGAATGGCTACACCTTC. Translation gives CSARGPVGQGNGYTF.

This clonotype was seen a few times. This chain links TRBV12-3 or TRBV12-4 with TRBJ2-2; D not resolved. The CDR3 is 16 amino acids. Trimming removed 0 bases at V and 0 bases at J, with 8 bases between. For the CDR3, the DNA is TGTGCCAGCAGTTTAGCGCCCAGCACGAACACCGGGGAGCTGTTTTTT. Residues: CASSLAPSTNTGELFF.

This clonotype appeared many times. The chain joins TRBV4-2 to TRBJ2-7; either TRBD1 or TRBD2 may fit D (5 bases each). V lost 3 bases and J lost 0, with 12 bases in between. The CDR3 is 15 amino acids. Germline V gives CDR1 LGHNA, CDR2 YNFKEQ. The CDR3 coding sequence is TGTGCCAGCAGCCAGGGGGACCTTAGCTCCTACGAGCAGTACTTC. Encoded protein: CASSQGDLSSYEQYF.

The sample holds a few counts of this clonotype. This rearrangement joins TRBV14 to TRBJ2-5; D gene unclear. The germline gives CDR1 SGHDN, CDR2 FVKESK. The V gene lost 1 base and the J gene lost 8 bases, with 5 bases spanning the gap. There are 11 residues in the CDR3. The CDR3 reads CASSQARTQYF. CDR3 bases: TGTGCCAGCAGCCAAGCGAGAACCCAGTACTTC.

Ten or more counts support this clonotype. The chain carries TRBV7-9 and TRBJ2-3, with a weak D call TRBD2 (5 bases). The V end lost 4 bases, the J end lost 2 bases, and 13 bases lay between the germline ends. The CDR3 sequence is 15 residues long. From germline, CDR1 is SEHNR and CDR2 FQNEAQ (reference sequence). The CDR3 spells CASSSSGKVTDTQYF. The CDR3, as DNA: TGTGCCAGCAGCTCTTCCGGGAAGGTCACAGATACGCAGTATTTT.

In its sample, this clonotype was seen a few times. V gene TRBV20-1 combines with J gene TRBJ2-3, with D tentatively TRBD2 (6 bases). This CDR3 comprises 14 residues. Deletions cut 2 bases from V and 4 bases from J, with 13 bases between. Germline values: CDR1 DFQATT, CDR2 SNEGSKA (reference sequence). CDR3 nucleotides: TGCAGTGCTAGACCCGGGAGTGGCCCAGATACGCAGTATTTT. Residues: CSARPGSGPDTQYF.

The gene calls are TRBV20-1 and TRBJ2-3, with D perhaps matching TRBD2 (6 bases). V was pared by 2 bases and J by 5 bases, with 14 bases between. Germline CDR1 and CDR2: DFQATT and SNEGSKA (reference sequence). The CDR3 spans 14 residues. In DNA, the CDR3 is TGCAGTGCTAGAACGCTCGGGGGTGGAGATACGCAGTATTTT. The encoded protein is CSARTLGGGDTQYF.

The chain has TRBV11-2 and TRBJ2-1, with TRBD2 matching over 8 bases. This CDR3 region has 16 residues. Trimming took 3 bases from V and 4 from J; bases not matched to a gene: 8. CDR1 and CDR2 (germline): SGHAT, FQNNGV. The CDR3 reads CASSFWSGGLYNEQFF. DNA for the CDR3: TGTGCCAGCAGCTTTTGGAGCGGGGGACTATACAATGAGCAGTTCTTC.

Notes on this clonotype: One junction end disagrees with the germline gene, perhaps due to a read error. This chain connects TRBV6-5 to TRBJ2-5; D uncertain. The CDR3 has 16 residues. Germline-derived CDR1 and CDR2 are MNHEY and SVGAGI. The CDR3 loop is CASSYSSSDGQETQHF. CDR3 DNA: TGTGCCAGCAGTTACTCGTCAAGTGATGGCCAAGAGACCCAGCACTTC.

This clonotype showed up just a few times. J is TRBJ2-2 and V is TRBV5-1; D not certain. The germline CDR1 and CDR2 sequences are SGHRS and YFSETQ. CDR3 length: 14 residues. Trimming shortened V by 6 bases and J by 0 bases, and 9 bases separated the two germline ends. The DNA of the CDR3 is TGCGCCAGCAACAGCCTGGCGAACACCGGGGAGCTGTTTTTT. As protein: CASNSLANTGELFF.

The chain recombines TRBV28 with TRBJ1-2; D may be TRBD1 (6 bases). The V end was cut by 7 bases, the J end by 2 bases, with 11 bases between. CDR3 length: 13 residues. CDR1 is MDHEN, CDR2 SYDVKM, per germline. For the CDR3, the DNA is TGTGCCAGCACCTGGGGGGCCAACTATGGCTACACCTTC. Translating gives CASTWGANYGYTF.

J is TRBJ2-1 and V is TRBV6-2 or TRBV6-3; 13 nucleotides line up with TRBD2. This CDR3 region has 19 residues. CDR1 MNHEY and CDR2 SVGEGT come from the germline V gene. V was pared by 3 bases and J by 0 bases, with 8 bases of the junction left unmatched. The chain's CDR3 is CASSYSRTSGGLSYNEQFF. The DNA for the CDR3 is TGTGCCAGCAGTTATTCAAGGACTAGCGGGGGCCTCTCCTACAATGAGCAGTTCTTC.

This clonotype was seen just once. This may arise from a read error, as a much more abundant clone is one base away. The missing conserved phenylalanine or tryptophan at the end of this CDR3 makes a read error likely. CDR3 region: CASSPLGYEQYL. CDR3 in DNA: TGTGCCAGCAGCCCATTGGGCTACGAGCAGTACTTA. The V and J genes are TRBV5-6 and TRBJ2-7; D remains ambiguous. The V end lost 4 bases, the J end lost 3 bases, and 8 bases lay between the germline ends. CDR1 is SGHDT and CDR2 is YYEEEE in the germline V gene. The CDR3 length is 12 residues.

This clonotype showed up many times. The genes are TRBV29-1 and TRBJ2-1; 9 bases map to TRBD1. Trimming at V came to 7 bases and at J to 6 bases, leaving 13 bases not matched to a gene. CDR3 size: 15 residues. Germline loops: CDR1 SQVTM, CDR2 ANQGSEA. CDR3 DNA: TGCAGCGCCCCGGGACAGGGTCCCAGGCTCAATGAGCAGTTCTTC. Translated, it gives CSAPGQGPRLNEQFF.

The genes are TRBV5-6 and TRBJ2-7; D is possibly TRBD1 (5 bases). V was cut by 1 base and J by 0 bases, with 11 bases left in between. CDR3 length equals 15 residues. Germline V gene sequence: CDR1 SGHDT, CDR2 YYEEEE. CDR3 in DNA: TGTGCCAGCAGCTTGTGGGGCAGCTACTCCTACGAGCAGTACTTC. Amino acid sequence: CASSLWGSYSYEQYF.

The CDR3 DNA reads as TGTGCCAGCAGCCGGGACTTTACCTACGAGCAGTACTTC. This encodes CASSRDFTYEQYF. The genes are TRBV6-1 and TRBJ2-7; tentatively, D is TRBD2 (6 bases). Per germline, CDR1 MNHNS and CDR2 SASEGT. V lost 6 bases to trimming and J lost 2 bases, with 11 bases between them. The length of the CDR3 is 13 residues.

This clonotype came up many times. This chain uses TRBV27 with TRBJ2-7; a possible D gene is TRBD2 (5 bases). The germline V gene has CDR1 MNHEY and CDR2 SMNVEV (reference sequence). Trimming removed 6 bases at V and 5 bases at J, with 14 bases between. The CDR3 spans 13 residues. Here the CDR3 DNA reads TGTGCCAGCAGAGCGGTAGGGCCCCACGAGCAGTACTTC. This encodes CASRAVGPHEQYF.